This T cell receptor beta chain came from a study of technical replicates of blood from a few donors. Produced via immunoSEQ multiplex PCR; TCRdb's table is partial and in-frame only. The sample lists some 91,000 clones, approximately 96% occurring once. The V end was cut by 2 bases, the J end by 1 base, with 10 bases between. This CDR3 is 14 amino acids long. The sequence derives from a human donor in good health. The specimen was T cells isolated from PBMCs. V and J are TRBV5-3 and TRBJ2-7, with D possibly TRBD1 on 6 matching bases. TRBV5-3 is an open reading frame, and its role is uncertain. CDR3 loop: CARSFLQGSYEQYF. CDR3 nucleotide sequence: TGTGCCAGAAGCTTCCTCCAGGGGTCCTACGAGCAGTACTTC.